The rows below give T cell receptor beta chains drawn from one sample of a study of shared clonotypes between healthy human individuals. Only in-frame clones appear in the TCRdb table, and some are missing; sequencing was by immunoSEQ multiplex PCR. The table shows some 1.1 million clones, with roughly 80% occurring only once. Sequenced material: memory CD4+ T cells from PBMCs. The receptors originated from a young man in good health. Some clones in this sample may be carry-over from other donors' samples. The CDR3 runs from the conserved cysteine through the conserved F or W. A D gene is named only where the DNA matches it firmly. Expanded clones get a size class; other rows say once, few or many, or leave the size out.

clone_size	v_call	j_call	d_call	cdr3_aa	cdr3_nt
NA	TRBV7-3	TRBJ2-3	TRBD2	CASSLKRASGIDTQYF	TGTGCCAGCAGCTTAAAGCGTGCGAGCGGGATAGATACGCAGTATTTT
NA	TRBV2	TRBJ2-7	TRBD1	CASSEDRGDSYEQYF	TGTGCCAGCAGTGAAGACAGGGGAGACTCCTACGAGCAGTACTTC
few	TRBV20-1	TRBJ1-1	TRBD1	CSARGQGEAFF	TGCAGTGCTAGAGGACAGGGAGAAGCTTTCTTT
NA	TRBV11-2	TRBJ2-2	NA	CASSGGRELFF	TGTGCCAGCAGCGGGGGTAGGGAGCTGTTTTTT
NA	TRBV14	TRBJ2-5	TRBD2	CASSQEIRSSGYPETQYF	TGTGCCAGCAGCCAAGAAATTAGGTCTAGCGGGTATCCAGAGACCCAGTACTTC
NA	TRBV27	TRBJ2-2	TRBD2	CASSALAGNTGELFF	TGTGCCAGCAGTGCCTTAGCGGGGAACACCGGGGAGCTGTTTTTT
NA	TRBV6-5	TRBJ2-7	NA	CASNQTGPYEQYF	TGTGCCAGCAACCAGACAGGTCCATACGAGCAGTACTTC
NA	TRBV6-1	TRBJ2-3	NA	CASSPMGSLLDTQYF	TGTGCCAGCAGTCCCATGGGAAGTCTGCTGGATACGCAGTATTTT
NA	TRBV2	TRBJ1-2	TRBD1	CASRDDRVNGYTF	TGTGCCAGCAGGGACGACAGGGTCAATGGCTACACCTTC
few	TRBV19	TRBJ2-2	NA	CASNARGSNTGELFF	TGTGCCAGTAATGCAAGGGGGTCGAACACCGGGGAGCTGTTTTTT
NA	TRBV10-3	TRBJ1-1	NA	CATPASGGPNTEAFF	TGTGCCACGCCCGCCTCGGGGGGGCCGAACACTGAAGCTTTCTTT
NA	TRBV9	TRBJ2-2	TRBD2	CASSASLTSGRSAELFF	TGTGCCAGCAGCGCCTCCCTGACTAGCGGGCGGTCGGCGGAGCTGTTTTTT
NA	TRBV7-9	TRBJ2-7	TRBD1	CASSQGQGPGRHF	TGTGCCAGCAGCCAAGGACAGGGACCGGGACGCCACTTC
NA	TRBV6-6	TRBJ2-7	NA	CASSYSGSYEQYF	TGTGCCAGCAGTTACTCGGGCTCCTACGAGCAGTACTTC
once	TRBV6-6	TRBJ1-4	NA	CASNQRSVGDEKLFF	TGTGCCAGCAACCAGAGATCCGTCGGGGATGAAAAACTGTTTTTT
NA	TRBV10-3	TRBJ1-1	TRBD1	CAISARGGPNTEAFF	TGTGCCATCAGTGCTAGAGGGGGCCCCAACACTGAAGCTTTCTTT
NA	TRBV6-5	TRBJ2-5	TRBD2	CASSYSRLAGGTQYF	TGTGCCAGCAGTTACTCGAGACTAGCTGGGGGGACCCAGTACTTC
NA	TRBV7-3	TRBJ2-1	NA	CASSPGSPTYNEQFF	TGTGCCAGCAGCCCCGGGAGCCCTACGTACAATGAGCAGTTCTTC
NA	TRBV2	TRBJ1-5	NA	CASSGGFGQPQHF	TGTGCCAGCAGTGGGGGCTTCGGGCAGCCCCAGCATTTT
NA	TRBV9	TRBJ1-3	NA	CASSEWVGPRRNTIYF	TGTGCCAGCAGCGAATGGGTTGGCCCCCGGAGGAACACCATATATTTT
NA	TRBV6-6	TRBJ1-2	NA	CASSYSGGHYGYTF	TGTGCCAGCAGTTACTCGGGGGGGCACTATGGCTACACCTTC
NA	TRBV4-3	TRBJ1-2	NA	CASSHDFGGSWDGYTF	TGCGCCAGCAGCCATGACTTTGGGGGCTCTTGGGATGGCTACACCTTC
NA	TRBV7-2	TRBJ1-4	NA	CASSLTGLTEKLFF	TGTGCCAGCAGCTTAACAGGGTTGACCGAAAAACTGTTTTTT
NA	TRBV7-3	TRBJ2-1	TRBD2	CASSFSGDSYNEQFF	TGTGCCAGCAGCTTTAGCGGGGACTCCTACAATGAGCAGTTCTTC
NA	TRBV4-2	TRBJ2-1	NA	CASSQARESYNEQFF	TGTGCCAGCAGCCAAGCCCGGGAATCCTACAATGAGCAGTTCTTC
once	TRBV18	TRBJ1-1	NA	CASSPQVNTEAFF	TGTGCCAGCTCACCACAGGTTAACACTGAAGCTTTCTTT
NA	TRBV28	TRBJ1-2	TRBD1	CASGTLGQAVYGYTF	TGTGCCAGCGGGACTTTGGGACAGGCCGTCTATGGCTACACCTTC
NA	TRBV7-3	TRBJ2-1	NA	CASSLTLQDNEQFF	TGTGCCAGCAGCTTAACTCTGCAAGACAATGAGCAGTTCTTC
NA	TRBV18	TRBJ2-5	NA	CASSPPPGSATQYF	TGTGCCAGCTCACCACCTCCGGGTTCTGCGACCCAGTACTTC
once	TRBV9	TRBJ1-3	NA	CASSVAGATGNTIYF	TGTGCCAGCAGCGTAGCAGGGGCCACGGGAAACACCATATATTTT
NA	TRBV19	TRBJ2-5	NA	CASSIIGETQYF	TGTGCCAGTAGTATAATTGGAGAGACCCAGTACTTC
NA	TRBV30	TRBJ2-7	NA	CAWSVQLRKGSYEQYF	TGTGCCTGGAGTGTACAATTGAGAAAGGGGTCCTACGAGCAGTACTTC
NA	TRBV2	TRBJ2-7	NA	CASRFGGDEQYF	TGTGCCAGCAGGTTTGGAGGGGACGAGCAGTACTTC
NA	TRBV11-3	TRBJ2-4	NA	CASSLNAKNIQYF	TGTGCCAGCAGCTTAAATGCCAAAAACATTCAGTACTTC
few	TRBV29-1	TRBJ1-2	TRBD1	CSADTGVENYGYTF	TGCAGCGCTGATACAGGGGTAGAGAACTATGGCTACACCTTC
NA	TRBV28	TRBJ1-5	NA	CASSFLISLIKTDRENNQPQHF	TGTGCCAGCAGTTTCCTCATCTCTCTCATCAAGACCGACAGAGAAAACAATCAGCCCCAGCATTTT
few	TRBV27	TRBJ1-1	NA	CASIGWNTEAFF	TGTGCCAGCATAGGGTGGAACACTGAAGCTTTCTTT
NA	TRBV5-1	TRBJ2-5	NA	CASSLLGGGGVETQYF	TGCGCCAGCAGCTTGTTGGGCGGAGGGGGAGTAGAGACCCAGTACTTC
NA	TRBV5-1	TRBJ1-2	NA	CASSLGVLVDPYGYTF	TGCGCCAGCAGCTTGGGGGTTCTCGTGGACCCTTATGGCTACACCTTC
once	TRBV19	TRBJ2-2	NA	CASIYDGGKGTGELFF	TGTGCCAGTATTTATGATGGCGGGAAGGGCACCGGGGAGCTGTTTTTT
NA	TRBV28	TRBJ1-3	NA	CASVQGGSGNTIYF	TGTGCCAGCGTTCAGGGAGGCTCTGGAAACACCATATATTTT
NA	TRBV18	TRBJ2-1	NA	CASSPPSTNNEQFF	TGTGCCAGCTCACCACCGTCGACAAACAATGAGCAGTTCTTC
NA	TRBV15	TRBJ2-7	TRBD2	CATSRDRTSDSREQYF	TGTGCCACCAGCAGAGATCGGACTAGCGACTCTAGGGAGCAGTACTTC
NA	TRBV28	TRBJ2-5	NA	CATGGLPRETQYF	TGTGCCACTGGGGGACTGCCCAGAGAGACCCAGTACTTC
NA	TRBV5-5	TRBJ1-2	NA	CASSLATSAGLNYGYTF	TGTGCCAGCAGCTTGGCCACGTCAGCTGGTCTTAACTATGGCTACACCTTC
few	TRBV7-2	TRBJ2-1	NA	CASSLFTSLAYNEQFF	TGTGCCAGCAGCTTATTTACGTCCCTTGCCTACAATGAGCAGTTCTTC
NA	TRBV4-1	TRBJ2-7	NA	CASSQGLSYEQYF	TGCGCCAGCAGCCAGGGCCTCTCCTACGAGCAGTACTTC
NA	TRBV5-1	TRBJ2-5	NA	CASSLIVGETQYF	TGCGCCAGCAGCTTAATAGTGGGCGAGACCCAGTACTTC